The next 17 T cell receptor beta chains were all read from a single sample in a study of cytomegalovirus exposure and HLA in healthy donors. PCR amplification relied on 60 Vbeta primers (plus 13 Jbeta primers). Clones were sequenced by immunoSEQ multiplex PCR, and TCRdb holds only the in-frame ones, with some missing. Of about 89,000 clones listed, 60% to 65% were seen once; the top ten hold 2% to 2.5%. The material sequenced was PBMCs. The receptors stem from a human donor in good health.

This clone was seen a handful of times. V gene TRBV7-6 combines with J gene TRBJ1-5, with D unclear. The V and J ends lost 5 bases and 7 bases respectively, with 12 bases between them. Germline assignment: CDR1 SGHVS and CDR2 FNYEAQ. The CDR3 runs to 13 residues. In DNA form, the CDR3 reads TGTGCCAGCAGCCTTACCGACATCCAGCCCCAGCATTTT. Amino acids: CASSLTDIQPQHF.

The CDR3 protein is CASSPSGGAYEQYF. The CDR3 DNA follows: TGTGCCAGCAGCCCCTCCGGGGGGGCCTACGAGCAGTACTTC. The chain recombines TRBV9 with TRBJ2-7; 8 bases match TRBD2. Losses at the gene ends were 4 bases for V and 2 bases for J; bases not matched to a gene: 5. In germline, CDR1 is SGDLS, CDR2 YYNGEE. This CDR3 region has 14 residues.

The V and J genes are TRBV5-1 and TRBJ2-5, with 7 bases identical to TRBD2. Germline assignment: CDR1 SGHRS and CDR2 YFSETQ. There are 15 residues in the CDR3. J gave up 5 bases and V 6 bases, and 13 bases lay outside the gene matches. CDR3 sequence reads: CASIPTAGVRETQYF. DNA of the CDR3: TGCGCCAGCATACCCACCGCGGGGGTGAGGGAGACCCAGTACTTC.

The table lists this clone with a count of one. The rearrangement joins TRBV30 to TRBJ1-2; 7 bases fit TRBD1. This CDR3 is built from 13 residues. Per germline, CDR1 GTSNPN and CDR2 SVGIG (reference sequence). The V gene end was trimmed by 3 bases and the J gene end by 9 bases; junction bases not matched to a gene: 10. CDR3 region: CAWSAGQFLSYTF. CDR3 nucleotide sequence: TGTGCCTGGAGCGCGGGACAGTTTTTGAGCTACACCTTC.

This clone appeared a single time. The chain combines TRBV11-2 with TRBJ2-7; 10 bases are a match to TRBD2. The germline gives CDR1 SGHAT, CDR2 FQNNGV. The CDR3 is 18 residues long. The V and J ends lost 5 bases and 3 bases, in that order; junction bases with no gene match: 16. The CDR3 protein is CASSPLAGSLLDLYEQYF. The CDR3, as DNA: TGTGCCAGCAGCCCACTAGCGGGGTCCCTACTCGACCTCTACGAGCAGTACTTC.

The rearrangement links TRBV7-3 to TRBJ2-7; the D is unclear. The germline V and J ends were trimmed by 5 bases and 3 bases, with 11 bases remaining between them. This CDR3 spans 13 amino acids. Looked up from germline, CDR1 is SGHTA and CDR2 is FQGTGA. The CDR3 DNA is TGTGCCAGCAGCATGACATCTGGCTACGAGCAGTACTTC. Protein: CASSMTSGYEQYF. The full variable domain, in which reference TRBV7-3 and TRBJ2-7 provide the parts outside the CDR3, is GAGVSQTPSNKVTEKGKYVELRCDPISGHTALYWYRQSLGQGPEFLIYFQGTGAADDSGLPNDRFFAVRPEGSVSTLKIQRTERGDSAVYLCASSMTSGYEQYFGPGTRLTVT.

The V gene is TRBV2, the J gene TRBJ2-3; 8 bases fit TRBD2. Germline assignment: CDR1 SNHLY and CDR2 FYNNEI. The CDR3 has 16 amino acids. Germline trimming cut 8 bases from V and 0 bases from J; bases unmatched to any gene: 10. CDR3 in amino acids: CASYGRGGRSTDTQYF. CDR3 sequence (DNA): TGTGCCAGCTACGGGAGGGGGGGGCGGAGCACAGATACGCAGTATTTT.

The chain couples TRBV6-5 to TRBJ2-7; 12 bases align to TRBD1. The ends lost 6 bases at V and 3 bases at J; junction bases unmatched: 6. The CDR3 extends over 15 amino acids. The germline V gene encodes CDR1 MNHEY and CDR2 SVGAGI. The CDR3 loop is CASSRGQGAVYEQYF. The CDR3 DNA follows: TGTGCCAGCAGCCGGGGACAGGGGGCCGTCTACGAGCAGTACTTC.

The chain joins TRBV7-6 to TRBJ2-1; 11 nucleotides agree with TRBD2. In germline, CDR1 is SGHVS, CDR2 FNYEAQ. This CDR3 comprises 18 residues. The junction had 13 bases not matched to a gene; V was cut back by 5 bases and J by 4 bases. The CDR3 DNA is TGTGCCAGCAGCCGTCCTCAGGCTAGCGGGGGGCTTTACAATGAGCAGTTCTTC. Its translation is CASSRPQASGGLYNEQFF. The full variable domain, with the rest looked up from reference TRBV7-6 and TRBJ2-1, is GAGVSQSPRYKVTKRGQDVALRCDPISGHVSLYWYRQALGQGPEFLTYFNYEAQQDKSGLPNDRFSAERPEGSISTLTIQRTEQRDSAMYRCASSRPQASGGLYNEQFFGPGTRLTVL.

This clone has a handful of counts. In DNA, the CDR3 is TGCGCCAGCAGCTTGGGGACAGGGGGCTACGAGCAGTACTTC. Translation gives CASSLGTGGYEQYF. The gene calls are TRBV5-1 and TRBJ2-7; the match to TRBD1 covers 10 bases. This CDR3 is built from 14 residues. Per the germline V gene, CDR1 is SGHRS and CDR2 is YFSETQ. V lost 0 bases to trimming and J lost 3 bases; unmatched junction nucleotides: 0.

The chain couples TRBV18 to TRBJ2-1; D gene unclear. Trimming pared 4 bases from V and 7 bases from J, leaving 5 bases between. The CDR3 is made up of 11 amino acids. CDR1 is KGHSH, CDR2 LQKENI, per germline. CDR3 bases: TGTGCCAGCTCACTAGTGAATGAGCAGTTCTTC. Residues: CASSLVNEQFF.

The chain recombines TRBV19 with TRBJ2-2, with 11 positions matching TRBD2. Per the germline V gene, CDR1 is LNHDA and CDR2 is SQIVND (reference sequence). This CDR3 comprises 18 residues. With 6 bases clipped from V and 0 bases from J, the junction kept 9 bases outside the gene matches. Written as DNA, the CDR3 is TGTGCCAGTAGCGATCGACTAGCGGGGCTAGCGAACACCGGGGAGCTGTTTTTT. Amino acids: CASSDRLAGLANTGELFF. The whole variable domain, filled in from reference TRBV19 and TRBJ2-2, reads DGGITQSPKYLFRKEGQNVTLSCEQNLNHDAMYWYRQDPGQGLRLIYYSQIVNDFQKGDIAEGYSVSREKKESFPLTVTSAQKNPTAFYLCASSDRLAGLANTGELFFGEGSRLTVL.

This clone has only a few counts. The chain couples TRBV2 to TRBJ1-6; 10 bases are a match to TRBD1. The CDR3 loop spans 13 amino acids. CDR1 and CDR2 from the germline V gene are SNHLY and FYNNEI. V was clipped by 6 bases and J by 9 bases; unmatched bases: 2. DNA for the CDR3: TGTGCCAGCAGCGGGGACAGGGGTTCACCCCTCCACTTT. It codes for CASSGDRGSPLHF.

This sequence joins TRBV5-1 and TRBJ2-7, with TRBD1 matching 10 bases. Per germline, CDR1 SGHRS and CDR2 YFSETQ. Trimming at V came to 5 bases and at J to 4 bases, leaving 6 bases not matched to a gene. This CDR3 contains 14 residues. CDR3 DNA: TGCGCCAGCAGTCCGGGACAGGGGTTTTACGAGCAGTACTTC. This codes for CASSPGQGFYEQYF. Full variable domain (rest looked up from reference TRBV5-1 and TRBJ2-7): KAGVTQTPRYLIKTRGQQVTLSCSPISGHRSVSWYQQTPGQGLQFLFEYFSETQRNKGNFPGRFSGRQFSNSRSEMNVSTLELGDSALYLCASSPGQGFYEQYFGPGTRLTVT.

The chain joins TRBV2 to TRBJ2-4, with 7 positions matching TRBD1. This CDR3 region has 12 residues. V dropped 9 bases and J dropped 8; count of bases not matched to a gene: 7. CDR1 is SNHLY and CDR2 is FYNNEI in the germline V gene. This CDR3 is CASRDREHIQYF. CDR3 DNA: TGTGCCAGTCGGGACAGAGAGCACATTCAGTACTTC.

The chain recombines TRBV9 with TRBJ1-6; a possible D gene is TRBD1 (5 bases). V was shortened by 3 bases and J by 13 bases, with 14 bases between the two germline ends. Germline loops: CDR1 SGDLS, CDR2 YYNGEE. The CDR3 has 13 amino acids. For the CDR3, the DNA is TGTGCCAGCAGCGCTGGACAAGCCCATCCCCTCCACTTT. Protein: CASSAGQAHPLHF.

The CDR3 DNA reads TGTGCCAGCAGCTTAGGCCTTGGGACAGTAGAGTATGGCTACACCTTC. This gives the protein CASSLGLGTVEYGYTF. The chain uses TRBV11-2 and TRBJ1-2, with 7 bases identical to TRBD1. V was pared by 1 base and J by 5 bases, with 10 bases of the junction left unmatched. CDR1 is SGHAT, CDR2 FQNNGV, per germline. This CDR3 is built from 16 residues.